This TCR beta chain derives from a study of OX40 agonist ivuxolimab in advanced cancers. Study overall: Each patient was given ivuxolimab into a vein every 2 weeks, at 0.01 to 10 mg/kg.

The assay was immunoSEQ multiplex PCR, and TCRdb's table has in-frame clones only and misses some. The sample contains over 75,000 clones, 75% to 95% of which appear only once. The CDR3 contains 14 residues. The germline V and J ends were trimmed by 6 bases and 7 bases, with 18 bases remaining between them. CDR1 ENHRY and CDR2 SYGVKD come from the germline V gene. The sequencing here drew on CD4+ or CD8+ T cells sorted from blood, taken in a trial of the OX40 agonist ivuxolimab. The origin of this receptor is an adult with an advanced solid tumor such as melanoma, head and neck, liver or kidney cancer. The genes are TRBV10-3 and TRBJ1-1; D is undetermined. The CDR3: CAISPSDGTNEAFF. In DNA, the CDR3 is TGTGCCATCAGCCCGTCGGACGGAACCAATGAAGCTTTCTTT.